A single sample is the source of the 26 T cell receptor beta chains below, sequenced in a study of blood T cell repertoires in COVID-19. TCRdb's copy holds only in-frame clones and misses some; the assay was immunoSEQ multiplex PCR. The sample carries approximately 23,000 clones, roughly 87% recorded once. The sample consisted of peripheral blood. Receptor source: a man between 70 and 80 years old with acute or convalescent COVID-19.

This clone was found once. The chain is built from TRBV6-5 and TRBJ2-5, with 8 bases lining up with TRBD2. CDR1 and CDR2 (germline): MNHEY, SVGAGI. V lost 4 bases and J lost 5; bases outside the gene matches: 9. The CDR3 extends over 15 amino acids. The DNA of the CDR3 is TGTGCCAGCAGTTTAGACGGGGGGGCCAAGGAGACCCAGTACTTC. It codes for CASSLDGGAKETQYF.

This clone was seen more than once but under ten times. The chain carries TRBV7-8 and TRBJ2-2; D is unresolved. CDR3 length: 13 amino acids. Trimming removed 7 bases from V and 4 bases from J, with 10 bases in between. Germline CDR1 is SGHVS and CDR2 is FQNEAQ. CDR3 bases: TGTGCCAGCAATCTCGCTAGCACCGGGGAGCTGTTTTTT. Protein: CASNLASTGELFF.

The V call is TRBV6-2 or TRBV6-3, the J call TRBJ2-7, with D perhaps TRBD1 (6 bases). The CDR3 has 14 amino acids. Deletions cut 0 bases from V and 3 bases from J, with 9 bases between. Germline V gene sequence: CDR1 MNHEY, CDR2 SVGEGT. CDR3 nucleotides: TGTGCCAGCAGTTACTCTGGACAGAGCTACGAGCAGTACTTC. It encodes CASSYSGQSYEQYF.

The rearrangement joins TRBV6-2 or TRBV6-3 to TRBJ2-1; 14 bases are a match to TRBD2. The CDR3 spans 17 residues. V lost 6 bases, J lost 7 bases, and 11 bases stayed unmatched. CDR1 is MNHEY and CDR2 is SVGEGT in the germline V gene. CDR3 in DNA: TGTGCCAGCAGATACCGACTAGCGGGGGGGCGGAGGAATGAGCAGTTCTTC. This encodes CASRYRLAGGRRNEQFF.

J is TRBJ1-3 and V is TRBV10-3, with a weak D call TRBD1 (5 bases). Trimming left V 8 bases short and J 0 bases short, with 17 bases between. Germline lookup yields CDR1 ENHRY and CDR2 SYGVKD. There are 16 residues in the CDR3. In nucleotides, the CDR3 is TGTGCCATCGCGCGGTGGCAGGGTGGCTCTGGAAACACCATATATTTT. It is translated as CAIARWQGGSGNTIYF.

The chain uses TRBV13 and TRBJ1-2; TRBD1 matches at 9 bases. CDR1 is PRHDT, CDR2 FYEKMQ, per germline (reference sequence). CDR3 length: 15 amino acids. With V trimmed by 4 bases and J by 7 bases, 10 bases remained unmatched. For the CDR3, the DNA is TGTGCCAGCAGCTCCACCGGGACAGGGATCACTGGCTACACCTTC. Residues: CASSSTGTGITGYTF.

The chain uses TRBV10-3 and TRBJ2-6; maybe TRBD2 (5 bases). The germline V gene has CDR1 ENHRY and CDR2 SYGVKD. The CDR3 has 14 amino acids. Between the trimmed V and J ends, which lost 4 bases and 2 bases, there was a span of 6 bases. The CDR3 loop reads CAISAGTGANVLTF. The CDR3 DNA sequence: TGTGCCATCAGTGCGGGGACTGGGGCCAACGTCCTGACTTTC.

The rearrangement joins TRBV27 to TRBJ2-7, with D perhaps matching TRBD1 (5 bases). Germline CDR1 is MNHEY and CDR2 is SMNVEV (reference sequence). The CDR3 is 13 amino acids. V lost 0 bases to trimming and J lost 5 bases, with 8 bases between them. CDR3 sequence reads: CASSLSTVNEQYF. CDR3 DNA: TGTGCCAGCAGTTTATCGACAGTTAACGAGCAGTACTTC.

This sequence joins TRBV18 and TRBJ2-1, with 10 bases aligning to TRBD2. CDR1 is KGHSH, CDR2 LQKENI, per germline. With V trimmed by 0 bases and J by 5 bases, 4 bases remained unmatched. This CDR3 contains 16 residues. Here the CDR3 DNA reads TGTGCCAGCTCACCACCTTTAGCGGGGGGAAACAATGAGCAGTTCTTC. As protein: CASSPPLAGGNNEQFF.

In nucleotides, the CDR3 is TGTGCCAGCAGCTTACAACTAGCGGCCTACGAGCAGTACTTC. This codes for CASSLQLAAYEQYF. The J gene is TRBJ2-7, the V gene TRBV11-2; 8 nucleotides agree with TRBD2. V lost 2 bases, J lost 2 bases, and 2 bases stayed unmatched. The CDR3 extends over 14 amino acids. The V gene's germline CDR1 is SGHAT and CDR2 FQNNGV.

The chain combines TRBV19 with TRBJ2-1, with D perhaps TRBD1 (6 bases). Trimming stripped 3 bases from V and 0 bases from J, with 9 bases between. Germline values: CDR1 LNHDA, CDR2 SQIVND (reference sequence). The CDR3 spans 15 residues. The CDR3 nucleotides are TGTGCCAGTAGTATGCAGGGGTACTCCTACAATGAGCAGTTCTTC. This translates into CASSMQGYSYNEQFF.

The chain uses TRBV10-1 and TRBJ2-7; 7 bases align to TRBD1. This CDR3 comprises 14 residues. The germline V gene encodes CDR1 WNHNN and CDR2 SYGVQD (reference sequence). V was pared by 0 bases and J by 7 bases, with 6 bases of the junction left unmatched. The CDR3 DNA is TGCGCCAGCAGTGAGTCCCAGGGGGTCGGAGAGCAGTACTTC. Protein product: CASSESQGVGEQYF.

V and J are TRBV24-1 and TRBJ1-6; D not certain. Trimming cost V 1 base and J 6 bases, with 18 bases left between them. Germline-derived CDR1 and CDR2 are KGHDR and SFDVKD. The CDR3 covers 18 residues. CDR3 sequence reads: CATSDFQQVPIGNSPLHF. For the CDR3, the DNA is TGTGCCACCAGTGATTTCCAGCAGGTGCCTATCGGTAATTCACCCCTCCACTTT.

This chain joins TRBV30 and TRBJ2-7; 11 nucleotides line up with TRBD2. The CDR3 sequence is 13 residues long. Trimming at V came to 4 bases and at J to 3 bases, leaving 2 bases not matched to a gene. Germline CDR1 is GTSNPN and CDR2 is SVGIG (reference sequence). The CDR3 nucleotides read TGTGCCTGGACCGGGACTAGCGGCTACGAGCAGTACTTC. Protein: CAWTGTSGYEQYF.

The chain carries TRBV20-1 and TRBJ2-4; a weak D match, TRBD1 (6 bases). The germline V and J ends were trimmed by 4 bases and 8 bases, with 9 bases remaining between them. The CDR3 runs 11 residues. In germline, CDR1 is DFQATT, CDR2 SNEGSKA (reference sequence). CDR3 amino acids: CSATRGYIQYF. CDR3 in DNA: TGCAGTGCTACCAGGGGCTACATTCAGTACTTC.

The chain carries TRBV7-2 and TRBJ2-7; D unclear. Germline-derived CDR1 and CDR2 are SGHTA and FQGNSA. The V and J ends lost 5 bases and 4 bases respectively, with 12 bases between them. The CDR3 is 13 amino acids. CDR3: CASSAQRAYEQYF. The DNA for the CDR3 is TGTGCCAGCAGCGCCCAGCGCGCATACGAGCAGTACTTC.

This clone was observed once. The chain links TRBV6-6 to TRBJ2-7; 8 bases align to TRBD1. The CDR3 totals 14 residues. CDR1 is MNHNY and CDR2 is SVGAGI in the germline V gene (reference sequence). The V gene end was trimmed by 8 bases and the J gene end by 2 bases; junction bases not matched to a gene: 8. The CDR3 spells CASGLSGGTYEQYF. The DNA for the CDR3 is TGTGCCAGCGGTTTGTCAGGGGGCACCTACGAGCAGTACTTC.

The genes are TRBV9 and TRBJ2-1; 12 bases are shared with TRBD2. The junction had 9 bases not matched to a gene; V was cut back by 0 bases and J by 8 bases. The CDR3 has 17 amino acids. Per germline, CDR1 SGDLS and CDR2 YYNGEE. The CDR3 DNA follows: TGTGCCAGCAGCGTAGCTTCCGCTAGCGGGGGGGCCTATGAGCAGTTCTTC. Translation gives CASSVASASGGAYEQFF.

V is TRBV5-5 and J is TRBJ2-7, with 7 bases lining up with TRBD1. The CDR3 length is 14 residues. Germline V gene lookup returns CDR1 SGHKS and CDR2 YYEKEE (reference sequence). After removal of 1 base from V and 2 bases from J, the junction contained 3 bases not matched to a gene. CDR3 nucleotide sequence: TGTGCCAGCAGCTTGTTGACAGGGACCTACGAGCAGTACTTC. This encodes CASSLLTGTYEQYF.

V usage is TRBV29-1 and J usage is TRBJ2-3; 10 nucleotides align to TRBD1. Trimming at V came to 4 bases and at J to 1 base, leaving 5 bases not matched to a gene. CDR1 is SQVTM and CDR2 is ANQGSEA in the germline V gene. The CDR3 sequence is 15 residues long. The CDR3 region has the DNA TGCAGCGTTGTGGGGGACAGGGGTGGCACAGATACGCAGTATTTT. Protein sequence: CSVVGDRGGTDTQYF.

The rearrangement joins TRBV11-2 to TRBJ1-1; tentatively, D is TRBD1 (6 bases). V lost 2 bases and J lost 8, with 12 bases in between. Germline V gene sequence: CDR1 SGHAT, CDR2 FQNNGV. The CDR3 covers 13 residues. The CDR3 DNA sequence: TGTGCCAGCAGCTTAACAGGGTTTCAGGAAGCTTTCTTT. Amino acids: CASSLTGFQEAFF.

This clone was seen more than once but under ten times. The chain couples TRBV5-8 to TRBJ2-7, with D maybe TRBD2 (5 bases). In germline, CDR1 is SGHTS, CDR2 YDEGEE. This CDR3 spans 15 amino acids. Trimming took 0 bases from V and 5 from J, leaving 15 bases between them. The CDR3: CASSLALRGNDEQYF. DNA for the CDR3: TGTGCCAGCAGCTTGGCCTTACGGGGAAACGACGAGCAGTACTTC.

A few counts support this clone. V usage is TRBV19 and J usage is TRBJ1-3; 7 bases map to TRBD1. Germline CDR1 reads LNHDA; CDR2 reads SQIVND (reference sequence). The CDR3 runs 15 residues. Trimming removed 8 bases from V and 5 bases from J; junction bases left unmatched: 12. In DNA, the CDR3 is TGTGCCAGTGGAAAGGGGGCTTGGGAGAGAAACACCATATATTTT. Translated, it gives CASGKGAWERNTIYF.

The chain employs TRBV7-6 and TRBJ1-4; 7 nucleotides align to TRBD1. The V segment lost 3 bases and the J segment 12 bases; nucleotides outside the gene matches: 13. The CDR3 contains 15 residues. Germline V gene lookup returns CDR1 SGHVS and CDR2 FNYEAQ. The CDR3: CASSFPGTPGGQLFF. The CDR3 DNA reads TGTGCCAGCAGCTTCCCCGGGACACCAGGGGGACAACTGTTTTTT.

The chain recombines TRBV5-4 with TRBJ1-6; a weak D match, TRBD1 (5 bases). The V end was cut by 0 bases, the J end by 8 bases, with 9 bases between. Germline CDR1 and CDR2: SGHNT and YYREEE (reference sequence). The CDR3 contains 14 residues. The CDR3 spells CASSLGRGDSPLHF. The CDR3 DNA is TGTGCCAGCAGCTTGGGCCGGGGGGATTCACCCCTCCACTTT.

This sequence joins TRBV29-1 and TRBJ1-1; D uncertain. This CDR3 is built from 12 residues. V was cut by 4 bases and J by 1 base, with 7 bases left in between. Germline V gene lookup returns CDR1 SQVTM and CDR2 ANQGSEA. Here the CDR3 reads CSVVTTNTEAFF. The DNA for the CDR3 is TGCAGCGTTGTGACAACGAACACTGAAGCTTTCTTT.